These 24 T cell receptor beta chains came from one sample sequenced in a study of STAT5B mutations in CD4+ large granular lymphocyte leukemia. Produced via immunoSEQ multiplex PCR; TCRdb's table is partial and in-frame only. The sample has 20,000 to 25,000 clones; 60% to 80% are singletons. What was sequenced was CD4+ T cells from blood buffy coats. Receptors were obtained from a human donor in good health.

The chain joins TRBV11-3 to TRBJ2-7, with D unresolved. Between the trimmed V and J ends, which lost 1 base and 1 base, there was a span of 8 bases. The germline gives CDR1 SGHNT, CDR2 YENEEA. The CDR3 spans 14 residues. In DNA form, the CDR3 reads TGTGCCAGCAGCTTAGGGGCGGTATCCTACGAGCAGTACTTC. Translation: CASSLGAVSYEQYF.

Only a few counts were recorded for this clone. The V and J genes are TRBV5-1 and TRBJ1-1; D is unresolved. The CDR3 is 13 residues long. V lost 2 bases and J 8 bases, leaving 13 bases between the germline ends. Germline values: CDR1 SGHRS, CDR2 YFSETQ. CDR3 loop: CASSFGNRAEAFF. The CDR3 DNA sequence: TGCGCCAGCAGCTTCGGGAATCGGGCCGAAGCTTTCTTT.

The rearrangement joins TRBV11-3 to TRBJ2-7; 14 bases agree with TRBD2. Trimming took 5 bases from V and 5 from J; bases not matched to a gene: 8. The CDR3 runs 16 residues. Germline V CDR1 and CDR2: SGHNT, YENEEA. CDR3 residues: CASSHRTSGRMHEQYF. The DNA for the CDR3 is TGTGCCAGCAGCCACAGGACTAGCGGGAGGATGCACGAGCAGTACTTC.

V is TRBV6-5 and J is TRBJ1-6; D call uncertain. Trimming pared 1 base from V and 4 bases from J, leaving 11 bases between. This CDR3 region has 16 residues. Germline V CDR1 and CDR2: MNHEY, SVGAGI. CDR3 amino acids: CASSYLDGPYNSPLHF. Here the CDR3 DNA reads TGTGCCAGCAGTTACTTGGACGGGCCTTATAATTCACCCCTCCACTTT.

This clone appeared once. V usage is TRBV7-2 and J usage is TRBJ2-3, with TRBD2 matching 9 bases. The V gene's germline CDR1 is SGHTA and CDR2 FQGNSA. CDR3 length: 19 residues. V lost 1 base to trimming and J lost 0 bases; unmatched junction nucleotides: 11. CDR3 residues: CASSLVGGRAGGSTDTQYF. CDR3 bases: TGTGCCAGCAGCTTAGTAGGGGGTCGGGCGGGAGGGAGCACAGATACGCAGTATTTT.

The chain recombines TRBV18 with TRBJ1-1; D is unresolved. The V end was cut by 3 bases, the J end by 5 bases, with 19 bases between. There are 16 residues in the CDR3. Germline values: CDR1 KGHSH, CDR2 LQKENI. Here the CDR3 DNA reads TGTGCCAGCTCACCCCGCGGTCTGGGCGGTGGGACTGAAGCTTTCTTT. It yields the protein CASSPRGLGGGTEAFF.

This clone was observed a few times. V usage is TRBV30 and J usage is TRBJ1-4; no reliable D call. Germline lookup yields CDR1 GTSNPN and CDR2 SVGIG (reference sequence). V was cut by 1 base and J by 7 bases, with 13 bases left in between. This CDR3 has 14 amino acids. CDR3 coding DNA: TGTGCCTGGAGTGCCCGCGGGTCCGGTGAAAAACTGTTTTTT. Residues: CAWSARGSGEKLFF.

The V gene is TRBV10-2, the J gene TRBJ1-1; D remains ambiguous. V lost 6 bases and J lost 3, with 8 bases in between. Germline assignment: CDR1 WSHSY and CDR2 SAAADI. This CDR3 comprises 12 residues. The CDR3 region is CASRAGDTEAFF. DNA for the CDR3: TGCGCCAGCAGGGCCGGTGACACTGAAGCTTTCTTT.

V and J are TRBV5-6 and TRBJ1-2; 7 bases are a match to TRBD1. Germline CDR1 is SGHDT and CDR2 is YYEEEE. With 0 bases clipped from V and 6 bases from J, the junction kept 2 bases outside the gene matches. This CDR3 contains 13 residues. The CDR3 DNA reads TGTGCCAGCAGCTTGGCGGACAGGCATGGCTACACCTTC. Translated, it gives CASSLADRHGYTF.

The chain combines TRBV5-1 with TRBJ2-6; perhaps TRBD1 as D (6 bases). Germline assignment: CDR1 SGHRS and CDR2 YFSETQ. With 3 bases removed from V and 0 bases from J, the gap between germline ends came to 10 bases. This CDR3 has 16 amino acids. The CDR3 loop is CASSYRASSGANVLTF. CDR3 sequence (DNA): TGCGCCAGCAGCTACAGGGCCAGCTCTGGGGCCAACGTCCTGACTTTC.

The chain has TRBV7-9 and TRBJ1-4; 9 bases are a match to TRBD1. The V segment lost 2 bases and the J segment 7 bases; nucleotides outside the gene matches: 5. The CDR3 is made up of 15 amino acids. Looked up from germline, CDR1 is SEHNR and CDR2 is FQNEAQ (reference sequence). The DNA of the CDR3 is TGTGCCAGCAGCTTATCCGGGACAGGGTTTGAAAAACTGTTTTTT. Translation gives CASSLSGTGFEKLFF.

CDR3 protein: CASSRDREGYTF. The CDR3 bases are TGTGCCAGCAGTCGTGACAGGGAAGGCTACACCTTC. The genes are TRBV6-6 and TRBJ1-2; 7 nucleotides agree with TRBD1. Germline values: CDR1 MNHNY, CDR2 SVGAGI (reference sequence). V shed 5 bases, J shed 8 bases, and the junction held 5 bases outside the gene matches. CDR3 length: 12 residues.

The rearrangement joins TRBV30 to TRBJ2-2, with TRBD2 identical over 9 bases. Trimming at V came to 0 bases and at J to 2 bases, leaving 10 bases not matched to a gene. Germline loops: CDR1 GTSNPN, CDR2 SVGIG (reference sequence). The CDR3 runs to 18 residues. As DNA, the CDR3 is TGTGCCTGGAGTGTACGTAGTAGCGGGAGTACAAACACCGGGGAGCTGTTTTTT. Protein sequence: CAWSVRSSGSTNTGELFF.

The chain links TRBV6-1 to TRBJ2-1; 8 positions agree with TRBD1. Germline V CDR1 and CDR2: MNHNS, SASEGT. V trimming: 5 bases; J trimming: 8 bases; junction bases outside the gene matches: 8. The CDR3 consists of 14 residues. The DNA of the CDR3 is TGTGCCAGCAGTTCCTGGACAGGGAACTATGAGCAGTTCTTC. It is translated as CASSSWTGNYEQFF.

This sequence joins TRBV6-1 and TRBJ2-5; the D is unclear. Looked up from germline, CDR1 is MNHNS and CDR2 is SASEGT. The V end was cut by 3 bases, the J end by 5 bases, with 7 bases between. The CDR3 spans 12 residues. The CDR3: CASSDERETQYF. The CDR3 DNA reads TGTGCCAGCAGTGACGAGAGGGAGACCCAGTACTTC.

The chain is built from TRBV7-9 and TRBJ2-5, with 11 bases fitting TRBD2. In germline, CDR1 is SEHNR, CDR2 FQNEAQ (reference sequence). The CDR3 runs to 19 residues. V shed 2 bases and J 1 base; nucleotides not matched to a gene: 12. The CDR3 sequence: CASSLFRLAGTSLQETQYF. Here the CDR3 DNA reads TGTGCCAGCAGCTTATTCCGACTAGCGGGAACAAGTCTCCAAGAGACCCAGTACTTC.

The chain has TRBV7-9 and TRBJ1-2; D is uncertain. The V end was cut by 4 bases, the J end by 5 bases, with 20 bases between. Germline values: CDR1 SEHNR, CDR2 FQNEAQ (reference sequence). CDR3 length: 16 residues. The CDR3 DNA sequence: TGTGCCAGCAGCTCCGTCCGATATGCTGCCCTATATGGCTACACCTTC. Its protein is CASSSVRYAALYGYTF.

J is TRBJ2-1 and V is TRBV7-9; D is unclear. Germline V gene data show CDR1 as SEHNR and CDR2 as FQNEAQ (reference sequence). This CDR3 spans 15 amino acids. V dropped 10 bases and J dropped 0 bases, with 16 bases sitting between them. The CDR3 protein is CATKPTESSYNEQFF. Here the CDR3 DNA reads TGTGCCACCAAACCGACCGAAAGCTCCTACAATGAGCAGTTCTTC.

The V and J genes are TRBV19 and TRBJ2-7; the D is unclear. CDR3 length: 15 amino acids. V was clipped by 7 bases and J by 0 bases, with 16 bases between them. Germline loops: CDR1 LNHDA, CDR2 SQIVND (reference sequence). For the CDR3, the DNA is TGTGCCAGTAAGTTGGGTATAGGGCCCTCCTACGAGCAGTACTTC. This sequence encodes CASKLGIGPSYEQYF.

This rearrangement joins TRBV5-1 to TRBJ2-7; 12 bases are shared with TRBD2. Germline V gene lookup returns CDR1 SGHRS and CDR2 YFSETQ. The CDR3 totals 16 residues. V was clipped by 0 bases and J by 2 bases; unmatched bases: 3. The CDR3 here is CASSLASSGGAYEQYF. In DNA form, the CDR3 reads TGCGCCAGCAGCTTGGCGTCTAGCGGGGGGGCCTACGAGCAGTACTTC.

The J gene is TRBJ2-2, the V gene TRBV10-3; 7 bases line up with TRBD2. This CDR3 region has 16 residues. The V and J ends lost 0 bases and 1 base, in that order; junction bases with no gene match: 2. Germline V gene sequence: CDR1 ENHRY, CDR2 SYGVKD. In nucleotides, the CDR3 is TGTGCCATCAGTGAGTCCCGCGGGGGGAACACCGGGGAGCTGTTTTTT. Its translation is CAISESRGGNTGELFF.

CDR3 residues: CASSSYLGQGGGEQFF. The CDR3 bases are TGTGCCAGCAGTTCATATCTGGGACAGGGTGGGGGGGAGCAGTTCTTC. The V call is TRBV27, the J call TRBJ2-1; 9 nucleotides match TRBD1. Germline loops: CDR1 MNHEY, CDR2 SMNVEV (reference sequence). After removal of 4 bases from V and 10 bases from J, the junction contained 14 bases not matched to a gene. CDR3 length equals 16 residues.

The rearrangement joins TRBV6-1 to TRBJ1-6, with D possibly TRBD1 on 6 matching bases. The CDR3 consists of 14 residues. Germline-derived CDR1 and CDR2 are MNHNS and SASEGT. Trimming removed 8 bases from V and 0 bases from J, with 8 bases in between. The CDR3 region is CASVQGSYNSPLHF. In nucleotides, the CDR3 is TGTGCCAGCGTACAGGGCTCCTATAATTCACCCCTCCACTTT.

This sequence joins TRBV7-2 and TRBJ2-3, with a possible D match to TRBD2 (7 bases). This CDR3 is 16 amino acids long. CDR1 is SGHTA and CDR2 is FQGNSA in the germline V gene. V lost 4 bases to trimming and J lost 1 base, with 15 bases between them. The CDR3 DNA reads TGTGCCAGCAGCTACGGGGGGCTAAAAGGCACAGATACGCAGTATTTT. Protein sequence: CASSYGGLKGTDTQYF.